The T cell receptor beta chain under discussion was sequenced for a study of radiotherapy plus CTLA-4 blockade in lung cancer. Points from the study as a whole: Early clonal dynamics of blood T cells, together with interferon-beta, were reported as the best response predictor.

Germline V gene lookup returns CDR1 MNHEY and CDR2 SMNVEV (reference sequence). This CDR3 contains 12 residues. Trimming shortened V by 6 bases and J by 3 bases, and 9 bases separated the two germline ends. Some clones are missing from TCRdb's copy, which holds only in-frame ones; the method was immunoSEQ multiplex PCR. This sample carries tens of thousands of clones, about four fifths of them seen once, and the ten largest clones take roughly 26%. This clone was counted a few times. The antigen remains undetermined. The chain carries TRBV27 and TRBJ2-7, with TRBD2 as a possible D gene (6 bases). The material sequenced was peripheral blood, taken from a patient treated with radiotherapy plus ipilimumab. This TCR derives from a human donor with non-small cell lung cancer that progressed on radiotherapy plus ipilimumab. CDR3 DNA: TGTGCCAGCAGGGACTACGACTACGAGCAGTACTTC. Protein sequence: CASRDYDYEQYF.